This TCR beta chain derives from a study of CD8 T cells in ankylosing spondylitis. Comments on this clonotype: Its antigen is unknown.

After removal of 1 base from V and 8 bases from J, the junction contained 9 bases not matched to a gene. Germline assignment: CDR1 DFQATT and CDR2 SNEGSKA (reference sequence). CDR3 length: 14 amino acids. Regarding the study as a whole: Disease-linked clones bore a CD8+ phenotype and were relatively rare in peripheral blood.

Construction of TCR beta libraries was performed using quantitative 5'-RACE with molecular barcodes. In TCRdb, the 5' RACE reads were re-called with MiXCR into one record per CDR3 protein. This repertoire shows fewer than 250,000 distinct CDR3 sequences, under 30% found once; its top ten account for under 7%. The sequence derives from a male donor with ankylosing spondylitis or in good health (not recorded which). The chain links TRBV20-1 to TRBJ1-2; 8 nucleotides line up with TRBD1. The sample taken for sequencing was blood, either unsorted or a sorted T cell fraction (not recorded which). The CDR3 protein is CSARVAGGVRGYTF. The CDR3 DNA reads TGCAGTGCTAGAGTCGCAGGGGGCGTCCGGGGCTACACCTTC.